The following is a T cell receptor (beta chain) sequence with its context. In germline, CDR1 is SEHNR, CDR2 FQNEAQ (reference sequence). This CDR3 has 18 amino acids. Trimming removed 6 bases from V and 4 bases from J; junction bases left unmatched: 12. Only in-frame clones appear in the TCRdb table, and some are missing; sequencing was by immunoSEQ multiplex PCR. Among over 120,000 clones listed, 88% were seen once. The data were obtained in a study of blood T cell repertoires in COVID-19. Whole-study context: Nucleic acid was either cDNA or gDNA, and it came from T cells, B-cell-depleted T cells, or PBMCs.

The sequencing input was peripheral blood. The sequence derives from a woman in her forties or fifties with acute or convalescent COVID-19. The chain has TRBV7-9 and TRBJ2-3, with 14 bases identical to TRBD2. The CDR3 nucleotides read TGTGCCAGCAGTCCTGTTCCCGGGACTAGCGGGAGCCCAGATACGCAGTATTTT. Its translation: CASSPVPGTSGSPDTQYF.